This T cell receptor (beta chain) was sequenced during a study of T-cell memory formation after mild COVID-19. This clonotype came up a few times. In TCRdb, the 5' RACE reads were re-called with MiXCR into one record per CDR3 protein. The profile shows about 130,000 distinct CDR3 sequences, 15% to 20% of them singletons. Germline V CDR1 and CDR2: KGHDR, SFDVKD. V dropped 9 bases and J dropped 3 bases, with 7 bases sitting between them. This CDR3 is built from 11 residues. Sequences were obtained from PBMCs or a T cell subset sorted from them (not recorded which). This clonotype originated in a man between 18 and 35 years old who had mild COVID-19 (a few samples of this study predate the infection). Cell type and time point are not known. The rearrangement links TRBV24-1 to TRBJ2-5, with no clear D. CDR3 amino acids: CATPREETQYF. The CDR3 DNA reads TGTGCCACCCCTAGAGAAGAGACCCAGTACTTC.